A selection of T cell receptor beta chains follows, all from one sample in a study of CD8+ T cells in alopecia areata. The table came from immunoSEQ multiplex PCR; TCRdb's copy has only in-frame clones and leaves some out. The profile shows under 350,000 clones, roughly 50% of them singletons. The starting material was CD4+ T cells sorted from blood, obtained at week 24, from a patient treated with tofacitinib. These receptors originate from a human donor with alopecia areata. CDR3s include the opening cysteine and the closing phenylalanine or tryptophan. Fields, in order: V gene, clone size, J gene, CDR3 protein. Clone size is not always given. Where it is, it says once, few, many or a class for expanded clones.

TRBV29-1,.,TRBJ1-1,CSVAPGGGYNSATEAFF
TRBV15,few,TRBJ2-7,CATSRGARNSYEQYF
TRBV29-1,.,TRBJ1-5,CSVAQGGQPQHF
TRBV2,.,TRBJ2-1,CASNRDREIRSYNEQFF
TRBV2,.,TRBJ2-3,CASSGLAGTLGTDTQYF
TRBV29-1,.,TRBJ2-1,CSALHRESYNEQFF
TRBV7-8,few,TRBJ1-5,CASSLARDQPQHF
TRBV30,.,TRBJ1-2,CAWSTGLLYGYTF
TRBV7-8,.,TRBJ1-5,CASSSRTVSNQPQHF
TRBV30,.,TRBJ2-7,CAWSAPGTGPYEQYF
TRBV29-1,few,TRBJ1-1,CSVDWTQEGAFF
TRBV4-1,.,TRBJ2-3,CASSQVSTLTDTQYF
TRBV29-1,.,TRBJ2-5,CSDGTQETQYF
TRBV30,once,TRBJ1-2,CAWSPGYGYTF
TRBV30,few,TRBJ1-1,CAWGSGTGVSRGTEAFF
TRBV5-6,.,TRBJ1-2,CASSLAGRRPYGYTF
TRBV15,.,TRBJ1-5,CATGQAPPSNQPQHF
TRBV18,once,TRBJ1-1,CASSKGNTEAFF
TRBV29-1,few,TRBJ2-5,CSLLRASSIQETQYF
TRBV6-5,.,TRBJ2-3,CASSYGAVYTDTQYF
TRBV18,few,TRBJ2-5,CASSPPTQETQYF
TRBV10-3,few,TRBJ1-1,CAISELQGDGTEAFF
TRBV29-1,once,TRBJ1-1,CSVLSGFRVEAFF
TRBV30,.,TRBJ1-5,CAWSVGNGRNQPQHF
TRBV28,.,TRBJ1-2,CASHHTGYTF
TRBV29-1,few,TRBJ2-7,CSVEPWTGTYEQYF
TRBV4-1,.,TRBJ2-3,CASSLRTDTQYF
TRBV30,.,TRBJ2-1,CAWSVGGGAYNEQFF
TRBV30,.,TRBJ1-5,CAWSALDQPQHF
TRBV6-5,.,TRBJ2-2,CASSYNSFTGELFF
TRBV29-1,.,TRBJ2-7,CSVEQRAYEQYF